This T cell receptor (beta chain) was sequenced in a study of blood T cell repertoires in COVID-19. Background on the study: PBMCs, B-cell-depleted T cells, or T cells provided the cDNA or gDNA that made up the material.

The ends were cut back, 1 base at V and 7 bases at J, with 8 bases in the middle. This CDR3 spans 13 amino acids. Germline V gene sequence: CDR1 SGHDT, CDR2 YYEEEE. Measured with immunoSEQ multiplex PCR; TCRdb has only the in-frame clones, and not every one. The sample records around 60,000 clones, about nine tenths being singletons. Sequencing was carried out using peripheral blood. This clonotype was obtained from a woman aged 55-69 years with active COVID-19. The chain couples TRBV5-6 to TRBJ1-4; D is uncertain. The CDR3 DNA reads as TGTGCCAGCAGCTTGAGAGTTGCTGAAAAACTGTTTTTT. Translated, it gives CASSLRVAEKLFF. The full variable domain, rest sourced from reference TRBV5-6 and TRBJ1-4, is DAGVTQSPTHLIKTRGQQVTLRCSPKSGHDTVSWYQQALGQGPQFIFQYYEEEERQRGNFPDRFSGHQFPNYSSELNVNALLLGDSALYLCASSLRVAEKLFFGSGTQLSVL.